This T cell receptor beta chain is drawn from a study of cytomegalovirus exposure and HLA in healthy donors. V was clipped by 3 bases and J by 5 bases; unmatched bases: 4. Germline assignment: CDR1 KGHSH and CDR2 LQKENI. This CDR3 contains 13 residues. Use of 60 Vbeta and 13 Jbeta primers characterized the PCR. Study processing details: Later work found 65 million to 85 million unique TCR beta chains, with some 11 million shared. Assay used: immunoSEQ multiplex PCR; TCRdb lists only in-frame clones, some missing. The DNA gave D and trimming, while V, J and clone size come from that table. The data show about 91,000 clones, with 85% to 90% seen just once and roughly 2.2% held by the top ten.

The chain is built from TRBV18 and TRBJ2-7; 7 bases are a match to TRBD1. This TCR derives from a man aged 18 to 30 in good health and CMV-seronegative. Sequencing was carried out using PBMCs. The CDR3 sequence: CASSPLDRDEQYF. Here the CDR3 DNA reads TGTGCCAGCTCACCGTTAGACAGGGACGAGCAGTACTTC.